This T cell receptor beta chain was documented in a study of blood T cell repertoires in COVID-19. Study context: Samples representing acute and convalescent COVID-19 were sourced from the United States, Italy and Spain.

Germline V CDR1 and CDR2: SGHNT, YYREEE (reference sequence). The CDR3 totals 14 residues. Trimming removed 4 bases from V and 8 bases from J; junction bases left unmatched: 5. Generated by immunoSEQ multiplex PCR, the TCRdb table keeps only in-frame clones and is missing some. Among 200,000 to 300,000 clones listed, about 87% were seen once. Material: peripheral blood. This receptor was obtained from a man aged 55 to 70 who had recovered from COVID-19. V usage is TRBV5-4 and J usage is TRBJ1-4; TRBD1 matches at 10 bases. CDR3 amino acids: CASSPTGGREKLFF. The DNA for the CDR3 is TGTGCCAGCAGCCCGACAGGGGGCAGGGAAAAACTGTTTTTT.